A single sample is the source of the 27 T cell receptor beta chains below, sequenced in a study of PD-1 blockade in classical Hodgkin lymphoma (dated by TCRdb to the early 2020s). The library was produced with the immunoSEQ multiplex PCR assay. As stored in TCRdb, this immuneACCESS dataset retains in-frame rearrangements with V and J assigned. A fraction of the clones does not appear; measured against another copy, unresolved V genes explain less than half of the discrepancy, and the remainder lacks a known reason. Present in this sample are roughly 64,000 clones, around nine tenths of which were seen just once. 6.5% to 9.5% of the sample lies in the top ten. The sample's time point, from its label and the paper: cycle 4 day 1 (C4D1), after five to seven weeks of nivolumab. Every trial patient had relapsed following autologous stem cell transplantation, and prior brentuximab vedotin exposure was what differed among cohorts A, B and C.

This material consisted of peripheral blood mononuclear cells (PBMCs), taken before the fourth cycle of nivolumab. These receptors originate from a human donor with classical Hodgkin lymphoma.

This chain links TRBV6-5 with TRBJ2-5, with D maybe TRBD2 (5 bases). The CDR3 is 14 residues long. The germline V and J ends were trimmed by 6 bases and 11 bases, with 22 bases remaining between them. Germline CDR1 reads MNHEY; CDR2 reads SVGAGI. Here the CDR3 DNA reads TGTGCCAGCAGCCGAAAGGTCGGGTACTGGGAGCAGTACTTC. Encoded protein: CASSRKVGYWEQYF.

This rearrangement joins TRBV5-1 to TRBJ2-3; 8 nucleotides line up with TRBD1. This CDR3 is built from 15 residues. After removal of 4 bases from V and 5 bases from J, the junction contained 9 bases not matched to a gene. Germline V gene lookup returns CDR1 SGHRS and CDR2 YFSETQ. The chain's CDR3 is CASSLRQGLGDTQYF. The CDR3 DNA sequence: TGCGCCAGCAGCCTCAGACAGGGGCTGGGAGATACGCAGTATTTT.

CDR3 sequence: CASSRQGNTGELFF. CDR3 coding DNA: TGCGCCAGCAGTCGACAGGGGAACACCGGGGAGCTGTTTTTT. The J gene is TRBJ2-2, the V gene TRBV4-1; 7 positions match TRBD1. The CDR3 contains 14 residues. The junction had 2 bases not matched to a gene; V was cut back by 6 bases and J by 1 base. The germline gives CDR1 MGHRA, CDR2 YSYEKL.

The chain links TRBV11-1 to TRBJ2-5; possible D gene TRBD1, 6 bases. CDR1 is SGHAT, CDR2 FQDESV, per germline (reference sequence). The ends were cut back, 2 bases at V and 5 bases at J, with 9 bases in the middle. The CDR3 extends over 13 amino acids. The CDR3: CASSLWGLETQYF. The CDR3 DNA is TGTGCCAGCAGCTTATGGGGGCTGGAGACCCAGTACTTC.

This clone was observed a single time. The chain is built from TRBV7-9 and TRBJ1-3; weak D call: TRBD1 (5 bases). V was cut by 5 bases and J by 0 bases, with 11 bases left in between. CDR1 is SEHNR and CDR2 is FQNEAQ in the germline V gene (reference sequence). The CDR3 totals 15 residues. CDR3: CASSRGPTSGNTIYF. As DNA, the CDR3 is TGTGCCAGCAGCAGGGGCCCTACCTCTGGAAACACCATATATTTT. Based on the CDR3 plus reference TRBV7-9 and TRBJ1-3, the full variable domain is DTGVSQNPRHKITKRGQNVTFRCDPISEHNRLYWYRQTLGQGPEFLTYFQNEAQLEKSRLLSDRFSAERPKGSFSTLEIQRTEQGDSAMYLCASSRGPTSGNTIYFGEGSWLTVV.

This clone was found once. The chain combines TRBV7-2 with TRBJ2-7; D ambiguous. Per germline, CDR1 SGHTA and CDR2 FQGNSA. The germline V and J ends were trimmed by 1 base and 4 bases, with 11 bases remaining between them. This CDR3 is built from 14 residues. CDR3 DNA: TGTGCCAGCAGCTTAGGTTCGCACGTTTACGAGCAGTACTTC. Its protein is CASSLGSHVYEQYF. Variable domain in full (rest from reference TRBV7-2 and TRBJ2-7): GAGVSQSPSNKVTEKGKDVELRCDPISGHTALYWYRQSLGQGLEFLIYFQGNSAPDKSGLPSDRFSAERTGGSVSTLTIQRTQQEDSAVYLCASSLGSHVYEQYFGPGTRLTVT.

The chain joins TRBV18 to TRBJ1-5; D call uncertain. The CDR3 length is 14 residues. V lost 3 bases to trimming and J lost 1 base, with 7 bases between them. Per the germline V gene, CDR1 is KGHSH and CDR2 is LQKENI. The CDR3 region is CASSPETSNQPQHF. CDR3 DNA: TGTGCCAGCTCACCGGAGACCAGCAATCAGCCCCAGCATTTT. Drawing the rest from reference TRBV18 and TRBJ1-5, the complete variable domain is NAGVMQNPRHLVRRRGQEARLRCSPMKGHSHVYWYRQLPEEGLKFMVYLQKENIIDESGMPKERFSAEFPKEGPSILRIQQVVRGDSAAYFCASSPETSNQPQHFGDGTRLSIL.

The chain is built from TRBV28 and TRBJ1-1, with D unresolved. Per germline, CDR1 MDHEN and CDR2 SYDVKM. This CDR3 comprises 12 residues. V was clipped by 10 bases and J by 8 bases, with 17 bases between them. The chain's CDR3 is CATHVMEREAFF. CDR3 bases: TGTGCCACCCATGTGATGGAAAGGGAAGCTTTCTTT.

The chain links TRBV29-1 to TRBJ2-5; 8 nucleotides agree with TRBD2. V shed 3 bases, J shed 4 bases, and the junction held 7 bases outside the gene matches. This CDR3 is 14 amino acids long. Germline CDR1 and CDR2: SQVTM and ANQGSEA. CDR3 coding DNA: TGCAGCGTTGATCGGGGGGGGCGCCTAGAGACCCAGTACTTC. Amino acids: CSVDRGGRLETQYF.

The rearrangement joins TRBV28 to TRBJ1-1; D is possibly TRBD1 (6 bases). The CDR3 loop spans 14 amino acids. Trimming took off 6 bases at V and 5 bases at J, with 16 bases between the two ends. Germline CDR1 reads MDHEN; CDR2 reads SYDVKM. For the CDR3, the DNA is TGTGCCAGCAGCAAGGGTAGGGGGGAGACTGAAGCTTTCTTT. Protein: CASSKGRGETEAFF.

V gene TRBV14 combines with J gene TRBJ2-7; the match to TRBD1 covers 9 bases. The germline V gene encodes CDR1 SGHDN and CDR2 FVKESK. After removal of 4 bases from V and 3 bases from J, the junction contained 7 bases not matched to a gene. This CDR3 is 15 amino acids long. The CDR3 here is CASSPIQGAGYEQYF. The CDR3 nucleotides are TGTGCCAGCAGCCCCATACAGGGGGCTGGCTACGAGCAGTACTTC.

The chain recombines TRBV2 with TRBJ1-1; D gene unclear. The CDR3 consists of 12 residues. The ends were cut back, 1 base at V and 3 bases at J, with 3 bases in the middle. From germline, CDR1 is SNHLY and CDR2 FYNNEI. CDR3 DNA: TGTGCCAGCAGTGAAGGCGACACTGAAGCTTTCTTT. Amino acid sequence: CASSEGDTEAFF.

The chain couples TRBV10-3 to TRBJ2-3; no firm D call. The CDR3 sequence is 13 residues long. Germline lookup yields CDR1 ENHRY and CDR2 SYGVKD. Deletions cut 0 bases from V and 7 bases from J, with 8 bases between. CDR3 sequence: CAISESGMNTQYF. CDR3 bases: TGTGCCATCAGTGAGTCGGGTATGAATACGCAGTATTTT.

The chain joins TRBV9 to TRBJ2-2; no definite D call. Looked up from germline, CDR1 is SGDLS and CDR2 is YYNGEE. The V gene lost 0 bases and the J gene lost 6 bases, with 3 bases spanning the gap. The CDR3 has 12 amino acids. The CDR3 protein is CASSVDSGELFF. The CDR3 nucleotides are TGTGCCAGCAGCGTAGATTCCGGGGAGCTGTTTTTT.

V gene TRBV6-6 combines with J gene TRBJ2-7, with D perhaps given as TRBD1 or TRBD2 (5 bases each). This CDR3 is built from 13 residues. In germline, CDR1 is MNHNY, CDR2 SVGAGI (reference sequence). V lost 11 bases to trimming and J lost 1 base, with 15 bases between them. The DNA of the CDR3 is TGTGCCTCCGAGAGGGGCCCATCCTACGAGCAGTACTTC. It specifies CASERGPSYEQYF.

The chain carries TRBV5-1 and TRBJ2-2, with D uncertain. Germline V lookup: CDR1 SGHRS, CDR2 YFSETQ. This CDR3 has 18 amino acids. V lost 6 bases and J lost 0, with 21 bases in between. This CDR3 is CASNPIRDSLANTGELFF. For the CDR3, the DNA is TGCGCCAGCAATCCCATAAGGGATAGTCTCGCGAACACCGGGGAGCTGTTTTTT.

V is TRBV7-3 and J is TRBJ2-3, with D possibly TRBD2 on 5 matching bases. This CDR3 is built from 16 residues. Germline V gene data show CDR1 as SGHTA and CDR2 as FQGTGA. Trimming removed 0 bases from V and 2 bases from J, with 12 bases in between. The CDR3 DNA is TGTGCCAGCAGCTTAACGGGCGGAGGTTCCACAGATACGCAGTATTTT. Its translation is CASSLTGGGSTDTQYF.

The chain is built from TRBV6-1 and TRBJ1-4; a possible D gene is TRBD1 (6 bases). CDR3 size: 19 residues. The V and J ends lost 2 bases and 6 bases respectively, with 25 bases between them. Per germline, CDR1 MNHNS and CDR2 SASEGT. The CDR3 bases are TGTGCCAGCAGTGAATTGGGGGGGCCCCCGACAGGTCGGGATGAAAAACTGTTTTTT. Amino acids: CASSELGGPPTGRDEKLFF.

This clone turned up a few times. The J gene is TRBJ2-2, the V gene TRBV19; D is possibly TRBD2 (6 bases). The CDR3 runs 16 residues. CDR1 and CDR2 (germline): LNHDA, SQIVND (reference sequence). The germline V and J ends were trimmed by 0 bases and 0 bases, with 8 bases remaining between them. DNA for the CDR3: TGTGCCAGTAGTATAGAGGAGGGAGCGAACACCGGGGAGCTGTTTTTT. Protein: CASSIEEGANTGELFF.

The V gene is TRBV5-6, the J gene TRBJ2-4; possible D gene TRBD1, 5 bases. The V gene's germline CDR1 is SGHDT and CDR2 YYEEEE. Trimming pared 4 bases from V and 0 bases from J, leaving 11 bases between. This CDR3 has 15 residues. The CDR3 nucleotides are TGTGCCAGCAGCCCAGGGTTACTAGCCAAAAACATTCAGTACTTC. Translation gives CASSPGLLAKNIQYF.

The chain employs TRBV6-5 and TRBJ2-7; 8 bases map to TRBD1. The length of the CDR3 is 15 residues. Unmatched junction bases numbered 5, after V lost 2 bases and J lost 2 bases. From germline, CDR1 is MNHEY and CDR2 SVGAGI. CDR3: CASSYATGAPYEQYF. CDR3 nucleotide sequence: TGTGCCAGCAGTTACGCGACAGGGGCACCCTACGAGCAGTACTTC.

The chain couples TRBV2 to TRBJ1-4, with D possibly matching TRBD1 (5 bases). Germline CDR1 SNHLY, CDR2 FYNNEI. This CDR3 is 15 amino acids long. V was shortened by 8 bases and J by 8 bases, with 21 bases between the two germline ends. DNA of the CDR3: TGTGCCAGCGATGCGGAGAAAAGGGGTATAGAAAAACTGTTTTTT. It yields the protein CASDAEKRGIEKLFF.

This sequence joins TRBV28 and TRBJ2-1, with 8 bases aligning to TRBD2. V lost 4 bases, J lost 6 bases, and 2 bases stayed unmatched. CDR1 and CDR2 from the germline V gene are MDHEN and SYDVKM. The CDR3 has 13 residues. As DNA, the CDR3 is TGTGCCAGCAGTTACCTAGCGGGCAATGAGCAGTTCTTC. Protein: CASSYLAGNEQFF.

The rearrangement links TRBV5-1 to TRBJ1-4; 7 bases fit TRBD1. Germline V gene data show CDR1 as SGHRS and CDR2 as YFSETQ. The ends lost 1 base at V and 0 bases at J; junction bases unmatched: 6. The CDR3 runs to 17 residues. The CDR3 sequence: CASSLWTGGSTNEKLFF. In DNA, the CDR3 is TGCGCCAGCAGCTTGTGGACAGGAGGCTCAACTAATGAAAAACTGTTTTTT.

The chain is built from TRBV28 and TRBJ2-7; D is ambiguous. Trimming shortened V by 1 base and J by 4 bases, and 8 bases separated the two germline ends. There are 13 residues in the CDR3. CDR1 is MDHEN and CDR2 is SYDVKM in the germline V gene. CDR3 nucleotide sequence: TGTGCCAGCAGTTTATATAGGGAATACGAGCAGTACTTC. Residues: CASSLYREYEQYF. The full variable domain, in which reference TRBV28 and TRBJ2-7 provide the parts outside the CDR3, is DVKVTQSSRYLVKRTGEKVFLECVQDMDHENMFWYRQDPGLGLRLIYFSYDVKMKEKGDIPEGYSVSREKKERFSLILESASTNQTSMYLCASSLYREYEQYFGPGTRLTVT.

This clone has only one observation. The chain recombines TRBV7-6 with TRBJ2-6; 7 nucleotides line up with TRBD1. Germline V gene data show CDR1 as SGHVS and CDR2 as FNYEAQ. The CDR3 sequence is 13 residues long. The V and J ends lost 1 base and 12 bases, in that order; junction bases with no gene match: 3. The CDR3 bases are TGTGCCAGCAGCTTAGACAGGGGCCCCGTCCTGACTTTC. Translating it yields CASSLDRGPVLTF.

Concerning this clone itself: The sample has other DNA sequences that encode this CDR3 too. The chain uses TRBV5-1 and TRBJ1-1, with a tentative D call TRBD1 (6 bases). CDR3 size: 14 residues. V shed 0 bases and J shed 2 bases, with 8 bases lying between them. The germline CDR1 and CDR2 sequences are SGHRS and YFSETQ. The CDR3 reads CASSLGQANTEAFF. CDR3 DNA: TGCGCCAGCAGCTTGGGACAGGCAAACACTGAAGCTTTCTTT.